At least ten counts were recorded for the clone carrying this T cell receptor beta chain. No antigen is known for it. It was by quantitative 5'-RACE with molecular barcodes that TCR beta libraries were made. One entry per CDR3 protein, called by TCRdb with MiXCR from the 5' RACE reads. The sample yields roughly 13,000 distinct CDR3 sequences, over 2.5% seen once. These data come from a study of CD8 T cells in ankylosing spondylitis. Overall study results and limits: Within ankylosing spondylitis blood, a TCR beta motif made up of seven to nine highly homologous variants appeared to be characteristic.

This CDR3 has 15 residues. The trim removed 4 bases at V and 5 bases at J, leaving 5 bases unmatched. Germline V gene lookup returns CDR1 SGDLS and CDR2 YYNGEE. The rearrangement uses TRBV9 and TRBJ2-3; 12 positions agree with TRBD2. Sequencing was performed on blood, either unsorted or a sorted T cell fraction (not recorded which). This clonotype originated in a male donor with ankylosing spondylitis or in good health (not recorded which). CDR3 sequence reads: CASSTRTSGEDTQYF. The CDR3, as DNA: TGTGCCAGCAGCACCAGGACTAGCGGGGAAGATACGCAGTATTTT.